Detailed here is one TCR beta chain. The sample is drawn from a study of blood T cell repertoires in COVID-19. About the study: Specimens from acute and convalescent COVID-19 originated in the United States, Italy and Spain. Nucleic acid was either cDNA or gDNA, and it came from T cells, B-cell-depleted T cells, or PBMCs.

The V and J ends lost 5 bases and 5 bases, in that order; junction bases with no gene match: 5. CDR3 length: 13 amino acids. The germline V gene encodes CDR1 SGHDT and CDR2 YYEEEE. How the authors handled the data: Amplification of reference gene primers was used by the study to estimate nucleated cell counts. The data were produced by immunoSEQ multiplex PCR, yet TCRdb's version contains in-frame clones alone and is incomplete. From that table come the V and J calls and clone size; the DNA was used to work out D and trimming. The repertoire holds 150,000 to 180,000 clones, with 75% to 85% as singletons.

The TCR originated in a woman in her fifties or sixties with acute or convalescent COVID-19. Specimen: peripheral blood. This sequence joins TRBV5-6 and TRBJ2-7; 9 bases are shared with TRBD1. In DNA, the CDR3 is TGTGCCAGCAGTACGGGGACAGGGAACGAGCAGTACTTC. Protein: CASSTGTGNEQYF. The whole variable domain, filled in from reference TRBV5-6 and TRBJ2-7, reads DAGVTQSPTHLIKTRGQQVTLRCSPKSGHDTVSWYQQALGQGPQFIFQYYEEEERQRGNFPDRFSGHQFPNYSSELNVNALLLGDSALYLCASSTGTGNEQYFGPGTRLTVT.